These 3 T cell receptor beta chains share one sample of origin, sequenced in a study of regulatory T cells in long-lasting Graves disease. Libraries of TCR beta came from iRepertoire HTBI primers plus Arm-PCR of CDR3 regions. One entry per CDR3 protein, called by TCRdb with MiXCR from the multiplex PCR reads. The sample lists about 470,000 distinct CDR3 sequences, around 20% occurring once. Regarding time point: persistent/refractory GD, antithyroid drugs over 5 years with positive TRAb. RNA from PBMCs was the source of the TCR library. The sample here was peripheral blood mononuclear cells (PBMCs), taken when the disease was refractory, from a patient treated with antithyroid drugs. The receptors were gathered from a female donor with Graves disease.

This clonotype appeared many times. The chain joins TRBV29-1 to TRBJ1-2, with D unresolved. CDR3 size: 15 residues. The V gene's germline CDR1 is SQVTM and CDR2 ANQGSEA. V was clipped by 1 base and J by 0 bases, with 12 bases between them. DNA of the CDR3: TGCAGCGTTGAAGTAGGGCAATGGTCTAACTATGGCTACACCTTC. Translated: CSVEVGQWSNYGYTF. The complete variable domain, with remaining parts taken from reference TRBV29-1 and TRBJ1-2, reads SAVISQKPSRDICQRGTSLTIQCQVDSQVTMMFWYRQQPGQSLTLIATANQGSEATYESGFVIDKFPISRPNLTFSTLTVSNMSPEDSSIYLCSVEVGQWSNYGYTFGSGTRLTVV.

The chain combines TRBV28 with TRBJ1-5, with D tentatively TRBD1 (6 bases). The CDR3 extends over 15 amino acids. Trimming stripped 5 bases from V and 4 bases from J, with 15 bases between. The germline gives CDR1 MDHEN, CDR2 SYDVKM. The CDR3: CASSLGGLDNQPQHF. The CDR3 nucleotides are TGTGCCAGCAGTCTCGGGGGGCTGGATAATCAGCCCCAGCATTTT.

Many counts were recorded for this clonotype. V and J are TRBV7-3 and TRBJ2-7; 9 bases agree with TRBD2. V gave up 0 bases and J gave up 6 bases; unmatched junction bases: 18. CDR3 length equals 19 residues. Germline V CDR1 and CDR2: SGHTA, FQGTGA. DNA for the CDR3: TGTGCCAGCAGCTTAACGCCTTTCGGGGTAGCGGGAGAATTTTCCGAGCAGTACTTC. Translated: CASSLTPFGVAGEFSEQYF.